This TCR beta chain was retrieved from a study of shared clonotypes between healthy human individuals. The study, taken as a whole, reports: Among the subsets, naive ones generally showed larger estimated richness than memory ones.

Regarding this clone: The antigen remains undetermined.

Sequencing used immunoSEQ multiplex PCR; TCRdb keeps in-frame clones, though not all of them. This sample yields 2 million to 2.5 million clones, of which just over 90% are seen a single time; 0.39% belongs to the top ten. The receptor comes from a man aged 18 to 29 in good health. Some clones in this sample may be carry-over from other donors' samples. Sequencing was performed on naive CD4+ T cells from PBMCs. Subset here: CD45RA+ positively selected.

The CDR3: CASSLGGSAGELFF. The CDR3 DNA reads as TGTGCCAGCAGTTTGGGCGGGAGTGCCGGGGAGCTGTTTTTT. The chain carries TRBV28 and TRBJ2-2; 7 bases agree with TRBD2. Germline V lookup: CDR1 MDHEN, CDR2 SYDVKM. Trimming at V came to 3 bases and at J to 6 bases, leaving 4 bases not matched to a gene. The length of the CDR3 is 14 residues.